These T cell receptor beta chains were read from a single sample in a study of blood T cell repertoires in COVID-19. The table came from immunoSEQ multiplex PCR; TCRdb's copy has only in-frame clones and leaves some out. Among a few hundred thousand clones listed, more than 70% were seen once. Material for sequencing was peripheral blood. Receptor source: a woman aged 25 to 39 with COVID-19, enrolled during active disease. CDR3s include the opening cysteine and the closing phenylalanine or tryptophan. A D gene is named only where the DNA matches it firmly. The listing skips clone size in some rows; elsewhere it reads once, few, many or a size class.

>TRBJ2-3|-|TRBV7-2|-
CASSLDITDTQYF
TGTGCCAGCAGCTTGGACATCACAGATACGCAGTATTTT
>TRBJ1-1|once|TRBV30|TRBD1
CAWDRANTEAFF
TGTGCCTGGGACAGGGCCAACACTGAAGCTTTCTTT
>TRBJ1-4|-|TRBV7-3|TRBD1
CASSSTGATNEKLFF
TGTGCCAGCAGCTCAACAGGGGCGACTAATGAAAAACTGTTTTTT
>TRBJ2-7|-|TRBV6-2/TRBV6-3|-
CASSRFGRVEDEQYF
TGTGCCAGCAGCAGATTCGGCAGGGTAGAAGACGAGCAGTACTTC
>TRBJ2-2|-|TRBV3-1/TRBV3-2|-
CASSPLDRDTGELFF
TGTGCCAGCAGCCCACTTGACAGAGACACCGGGGAGCTGTTTTTT
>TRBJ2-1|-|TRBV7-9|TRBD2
CASNPGGRTSHYNEQFF
TGTGCCAGCAACCCGGGGGGGAGGACTAGCCATTACAATGAGCAGTTCTTC
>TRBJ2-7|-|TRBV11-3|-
CASSSDTDEQYF
TGTGCCAGCAGCTCCGATACGGACGAGCAGTACTTC
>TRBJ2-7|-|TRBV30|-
CAWRSSGGAYEQYF
TGTGCCTGGAGATCGAGCGGAGGGGCCTACGAGCAGTACTTC
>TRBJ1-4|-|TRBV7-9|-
CASSLAASGRGGEKLFF
TGTGCCAGCAGCTTAGCCGCCTCGGGGCGGGGTGGTGAAAAACTGTTTTTT
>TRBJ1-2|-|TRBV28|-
CASSTTQGYGYTF
TGTGCCAGCAGTACCACTCAGGGCTATGGCTACACCTTC
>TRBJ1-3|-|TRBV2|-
CASSEGGRAGNTIYF
TGTGCCAGCAGTGAAGGGGGCAGGGCTGGAAACACCATATATTTT
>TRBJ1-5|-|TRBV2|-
CASTTDYNQPQHF
TGTGCCAGCACTACGGACTATAATCAGCCCCAGCATTTT
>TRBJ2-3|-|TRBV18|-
CASTHRADTQYF
TGTGCCAGCACTCACAGGGCAGATACGCAGTATTTT
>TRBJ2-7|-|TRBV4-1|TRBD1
CASSQRDRGPYEQYF
TGCGCCAGCAGCCAACGGGACAGGGGTCCGTACGAGCAGTACTTC
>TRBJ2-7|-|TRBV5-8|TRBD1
CASSNTGVPYEQYF
TGTGCCAGCAGCAATACAGGGGTCCCCTACGAGCAGTACTTC
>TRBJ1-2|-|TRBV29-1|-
CSVATAVGYTF
TGCAGCGTTGCCACGGCGGTTGGCTACACCTTC
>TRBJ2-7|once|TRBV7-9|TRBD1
CASSFPGQGSYEQYF
TGTGCCAGCAGCTTCCCGGGACAGGGGTCCTACGAGCAGTACTTC
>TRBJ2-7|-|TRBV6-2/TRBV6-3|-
CASSSPREGRSPYEQYF
TGTGCCAGCAGTTCCCCCAGGGAAGGTCGTTCTCCCTACGAGCAGTACTTC
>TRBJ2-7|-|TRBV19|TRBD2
CASSILAGGLAGEQYF
TGTGCCAGTAGTATTCTGGCGGGAGGCCTCGCCGGCGAGCAGTACTTC
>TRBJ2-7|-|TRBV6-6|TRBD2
CASSHKRGLAEAYEQYF
TGTGCCAGCAGTCATAAAAGAGGACTAGCGGAAGCCTACGAGCAGTACTTC
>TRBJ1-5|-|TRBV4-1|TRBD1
CASSRTGGSNQPQHF
TGCGCCAGCAGCCGAACAGGGGGTAGCAATCAGCCCCAGCATTTT
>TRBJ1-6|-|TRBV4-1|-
CASSPLPAAGVGSPLHF
TGCGCCAGCAGCCCCCTCCCGGCGGCAGGGGTGGGCTCACCCCTCCACTTT